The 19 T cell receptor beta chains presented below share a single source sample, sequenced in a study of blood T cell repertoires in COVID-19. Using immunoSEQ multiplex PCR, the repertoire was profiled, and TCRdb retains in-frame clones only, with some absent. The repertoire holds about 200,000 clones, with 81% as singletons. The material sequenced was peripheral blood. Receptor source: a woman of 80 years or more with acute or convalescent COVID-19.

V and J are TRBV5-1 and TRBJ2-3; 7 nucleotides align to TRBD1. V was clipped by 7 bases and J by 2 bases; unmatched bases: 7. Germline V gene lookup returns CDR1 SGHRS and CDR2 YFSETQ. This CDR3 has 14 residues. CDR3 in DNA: TGCGCCAGCGAGACAGGGTCCCCCACAGATACGCAGTATTTT. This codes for CASETGSPTDTQYF. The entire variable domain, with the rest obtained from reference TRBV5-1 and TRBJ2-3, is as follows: KAGVTQTPRYLIKTRGQQVTLSCSPISGHRSVSWYQQTPGQGLQFLFEYFSETQRNKGNFPGRFSGRQFSNSRSEMNVSTLELGDSALYLCASETGSPTDTQYFGPGTRLTVL.

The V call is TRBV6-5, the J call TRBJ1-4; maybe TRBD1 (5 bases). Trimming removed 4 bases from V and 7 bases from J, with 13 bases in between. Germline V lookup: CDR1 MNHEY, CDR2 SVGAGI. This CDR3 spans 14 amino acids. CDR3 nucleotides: TGTGCCAGCAGTTTAGCAGGGTTTGGTGAAAAACTGTTTTTT. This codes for CASSLAGFGEKLFF.

The CDR3 protein is CASSPSLEADTQYF. The DNA of the CDR3 is TGTGCCAGCAGCCCTTCCCTAGAGGCAGATACGCAGTATTTT. V and J are TRBV5-8 and TRBJ2-3; no reliable D call. Germline V gene sequence: CDR1 SGHTS, CDR2 YDEGEE. This CDR3 has 14 amino acids. V lost 4 bases and J 4 bases, leaving 13 bases between the germline ends.

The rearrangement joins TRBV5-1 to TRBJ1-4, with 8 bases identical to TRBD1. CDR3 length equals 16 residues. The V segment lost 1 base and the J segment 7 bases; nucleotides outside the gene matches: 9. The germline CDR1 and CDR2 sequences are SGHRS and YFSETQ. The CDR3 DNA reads TGCGCCAGCAGCTTGAATAGCCAGGGGGCGGGTGAAAAACTGTTTTTT. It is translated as CASSLNSQGAGEKLFF.

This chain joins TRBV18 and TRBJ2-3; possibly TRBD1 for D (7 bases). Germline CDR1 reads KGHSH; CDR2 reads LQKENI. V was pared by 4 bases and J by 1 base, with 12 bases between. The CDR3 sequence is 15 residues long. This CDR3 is CASSRQGGGTDTQYF. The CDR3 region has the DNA TGTGCCAGCTCACGTCAGGGGGGAGGCACAGATACGCAGTATTTT.

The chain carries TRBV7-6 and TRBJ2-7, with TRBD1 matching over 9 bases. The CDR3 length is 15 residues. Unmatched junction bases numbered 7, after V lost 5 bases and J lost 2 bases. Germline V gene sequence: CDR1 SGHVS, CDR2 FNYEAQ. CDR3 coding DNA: TGTGCCAGCAGCCCCGGAGGGGACAGGGCCTACGAGCAGTACTTC. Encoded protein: CASSPGGDRAYEQYF.

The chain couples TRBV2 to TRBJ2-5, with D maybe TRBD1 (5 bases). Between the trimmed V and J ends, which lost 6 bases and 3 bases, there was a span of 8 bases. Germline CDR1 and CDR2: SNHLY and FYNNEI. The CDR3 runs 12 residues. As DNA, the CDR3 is TGTGCCAGCAGAGGGGAAGAAGAGACCCAGTACTTC. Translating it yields CASRGEEETQYF.

In DNA, the CDR3 is TGTGCCAGCAGCCCGGGACAGGAGGTGGCTGAAGCTTTCTTT. Translated: CASSPGQEVAEAFF. V gene TRBV7-9 combines with J gene TRBJ1-1; TRBD1 matches at 8 bases. The CDR3 length is 14 residues. Losses at the gene ends were 5 bases for V and 6 bases for J; bases not matched to a gene: 8. The germline gives CDR1 SEHNR, CDR2 FQNEAQ (reference sequence).

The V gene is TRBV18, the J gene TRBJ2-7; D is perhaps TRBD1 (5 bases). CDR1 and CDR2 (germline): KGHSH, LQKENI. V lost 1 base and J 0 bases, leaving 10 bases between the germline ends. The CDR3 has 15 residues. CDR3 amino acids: CASSPRAGSSYEQYF. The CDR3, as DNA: TGTGCCAGCTCACCACGGGCAGGGTCCTCCTACGAGCAGTACTTC.

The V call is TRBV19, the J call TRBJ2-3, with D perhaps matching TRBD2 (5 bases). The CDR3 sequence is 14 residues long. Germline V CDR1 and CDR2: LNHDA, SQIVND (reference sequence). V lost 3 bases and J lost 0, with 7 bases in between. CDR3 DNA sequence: TGTGCCAGTAGTATGAGGGCTAGCACAGATACGCAGTATTTT. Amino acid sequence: CASSMRASTDTQYF.

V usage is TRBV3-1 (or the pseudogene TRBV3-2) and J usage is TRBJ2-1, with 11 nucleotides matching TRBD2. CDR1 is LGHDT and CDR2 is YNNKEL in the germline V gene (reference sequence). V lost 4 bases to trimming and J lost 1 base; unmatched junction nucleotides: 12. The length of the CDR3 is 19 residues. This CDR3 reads CASSPWGYSGRGSYNEQFF. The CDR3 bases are TGTGCCAGCAGCCCCTGGGGATATAGCGGGAGGGGGTCCTACAATGAGCAGTTCTTC.

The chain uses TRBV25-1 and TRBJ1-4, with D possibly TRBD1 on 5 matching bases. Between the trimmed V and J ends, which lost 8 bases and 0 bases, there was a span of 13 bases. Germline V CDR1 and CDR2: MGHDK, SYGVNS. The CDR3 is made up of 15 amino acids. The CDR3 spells CASGDSPATNEKLFF. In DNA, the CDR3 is TGTGCCAGCGGAGACAGCCCGGCAACTAATGAAAAACTGTTTTTT.

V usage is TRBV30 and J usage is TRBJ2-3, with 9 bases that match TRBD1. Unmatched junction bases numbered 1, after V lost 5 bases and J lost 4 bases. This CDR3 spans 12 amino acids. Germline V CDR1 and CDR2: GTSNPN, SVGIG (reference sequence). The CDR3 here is CAWRDRADTQYF. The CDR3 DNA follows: TGTGCCTGGCGGGACAGGGCAGATACGCAGTATTTT.

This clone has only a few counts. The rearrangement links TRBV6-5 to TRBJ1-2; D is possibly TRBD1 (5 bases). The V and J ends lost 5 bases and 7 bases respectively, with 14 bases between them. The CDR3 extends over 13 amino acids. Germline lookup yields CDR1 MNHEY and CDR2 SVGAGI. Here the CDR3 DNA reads TGTGCCAGCAGTCCCCGGACAAATCTTGGCTACACCTTC. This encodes CASSPRTNLGYTF.

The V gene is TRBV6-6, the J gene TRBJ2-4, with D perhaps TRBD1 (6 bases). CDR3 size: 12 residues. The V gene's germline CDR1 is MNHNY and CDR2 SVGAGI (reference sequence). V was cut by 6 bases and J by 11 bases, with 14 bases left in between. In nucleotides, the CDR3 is TGTGCCAGCAGCCTCCCCGGACAGCTTCAGTACTTC. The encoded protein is CASSLPGQLQYF.

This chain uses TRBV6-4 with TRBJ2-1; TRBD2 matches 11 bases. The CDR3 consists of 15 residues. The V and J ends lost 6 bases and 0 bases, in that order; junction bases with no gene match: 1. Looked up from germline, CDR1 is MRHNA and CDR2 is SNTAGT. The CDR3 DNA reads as TGTGCCAGCAGCGGGACTAGCGGCTCCTACAATGAGCAGTTCTTC. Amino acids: CASSGTSGSYNEQFF.

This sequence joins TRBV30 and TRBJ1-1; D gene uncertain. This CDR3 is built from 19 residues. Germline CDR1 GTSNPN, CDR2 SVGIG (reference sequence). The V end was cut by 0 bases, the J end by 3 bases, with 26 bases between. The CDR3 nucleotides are TGTGCCTGGAGTGTACTCGAGGGAATCCTGGGCGCGATGGACACTGAAGCTTTCTTT. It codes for CAWSVLEGILGAMDTEAFF.

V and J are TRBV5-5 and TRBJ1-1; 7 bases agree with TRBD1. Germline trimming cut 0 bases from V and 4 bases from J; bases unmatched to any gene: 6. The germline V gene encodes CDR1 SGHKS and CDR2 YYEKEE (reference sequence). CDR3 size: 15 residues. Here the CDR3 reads CASSLEVRGVTEAFF. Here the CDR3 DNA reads TGTGCCAGCAGCTTGGAGGTCAGGGGGGTCACTGAAGCTTTCTTT.

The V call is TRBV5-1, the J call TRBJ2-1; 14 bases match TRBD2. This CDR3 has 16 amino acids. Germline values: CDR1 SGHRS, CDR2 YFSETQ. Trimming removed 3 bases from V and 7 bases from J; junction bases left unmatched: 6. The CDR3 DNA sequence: TGCGCCAGCAGCTGGACTAGCGGGGGGACTTTAAATGAGCAGTTCTTC. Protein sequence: CASSWTSGGTLNEQFF. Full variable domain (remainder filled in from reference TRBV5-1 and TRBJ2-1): KAGVTQTPRYLIKTRGQQVTLSCSPISGHRSVSWYQQTPGQGLQFLFEYFSETQRNKGNFPGRFSGRQFSNSRSEMNVSTLELGDSALYLCASSWTSGGTLNEQFFGPGTRLTVL.